This section outlines one TCR beta chain sequence together with its context. Its antigen is undetermined. The data were produced by immunoSEQ multiplex PCR, yet TCRdb's version contains in-frame clones alone and is incomplete. Among more than 110,000 clones listed, 88% were seen once. CDR3 length: 15 amino acids. Germline CDR1 reads KGHSH; CDR2 reads LQKENI. V was trimmed by 1 base and J by 1 base, leaving 8 bases between them. The sample belongs to a study of T cell responses to AZD1222 COVID-19 vaccine. Broader study findings: AZD1222 recipients seropositive at baseline numbered only six or seven. A reported finding is that nearly half of spike-specific TCRs target unmutated variant regions. Increases in Spike-specific TCR breadth and depth were seen after two AZD1222 doses.

This clonotype was obtained from an adult in good health. The chain employs TRBV18 and TRBJ1-5; D call uncertain. This material consisted of peripheral blood, taken on day 0 of AZD1222 vaccination. The CDR3 here is CASSPQGSSNQPQHF. The CDR3 region has the DNA TGTGCCAGCTCACCACAAGGGTCGAGCAATCAGCCCCAGCATTTT.